Following are 29 T cell receptor beta chains from one sample sequenced in a study of cytomegalovirus exposure and HLA in healthy donors. The repertoire was sequenced with immunoSEQ multiplex PCR; TCRdb's copy has only in-frame clones and lacks some. Among tens of thousands of clones listed, 94% were seen once. Material for sequencing was PBMCs. Source of these receptors: a man between 18 and 35 years old in good health and CMV-seropositive.

The gene calls are TRBV27 and TRBJ2-3; no firm D call. The ends were cut back, 2 bases at V and 6 bases at J, with 9 bases in the middle. CDR3 length equals 13 residues. CDR1 is MNHEY and CDR2 is SMNVEV in the germline V gene (reference sequence). The CDR3 protein is CASSLPRNDTQYF. The CDR3 DNA is TGTGCCAGCAGTTTACCGCGCAATGATACGCAGTATTTT.

The V gene is TRBV28, the J gene TRBJ1-1; no clear D. V dropped 7 bases and J dropped 4 bases, with 10 bases sitting between them. The germline gives CDR1 MDHEN, CDR2 SYDVKM. The CDR3 has 12 amino acids. The CDR3 DNA sequence: TGTGCCAGCACCAAAGGGAGCACTGAAGCTTTCTTT. Protein sequence: CASTKGSTEAFF.

The rearrangement links TRBV11-2 to TRBJ2-1, with 11 bases lining up with TRBD2. The CDR3 is 16 amino acids. The junction had 7 bases not matched to a gene; V was cut back by 5 bases and J by 4 bases. CDR1 and CDR2 (germline): SGHAT, FQNNGV. The CDR3 loop is CASSPPGLAAYNEQFF. As DNA, the CDR3 is TGTGCCAGCAGCCCCCCGGGACTAGCGGCTTACAATGAGCAGTTCTTC.

The genes are TRBV5-4 and TRBJ2-5; 12 bases map to TRBD1. With V trimmed by 3 bases and J by 5 bases, 2 bases remained unmatched. CDR3 length: 14 amino acids. Germline V gene sequence: CDR1 SGHNT, CDR2 YYREEE (reference sequence). The CDR3 loop is CASSWDRGRETQYF. The CDR3 DNA follows: TGTGCCAGCAGCTGGGACAGGGGGCGGGAGACCCAGTACTTC.

The V call is TRBV20-1, the J call TRBJ1-2; no definite D call. In germline, CDR1 is DFQATT, CDR2 SNEGSKA (reference sequence). The CDR3 runs to 10 residues. The V and J ends lost 8 bases and 7 bases respectively, with 11 bases between them. CDR3 region: CSTPAGGYTF. Written as DNA, the CDR3 is TGCAGTACGCCTGCGGGTGGCTACACCTTC.

The chain recombines TRBV7-9 with TRBJ1-2, with D possibly matching TRBD1 (6 bases). V was pared by 3 bases and J by 5 bases, with 16 bases between. CDR1 is SEHNR, CDR2 FQNEAQ, per germline (reference sequence). The CDR3 contains 15 residues. This CDR3 is CASSFSNRAKYGYTF. The CDR3 nucleotides read TGTGCCAGCAGCTTTTCAAACAGGGCCAAGTATGGCTACACCTTC.

The table lists this clone with a count of one. The V and J genes are TRBV4-2 and TRBJ2-1; TRBD2 matches at 8 bases. This CDR3 contains 16 residues. The germline CDR1 and CDR2 sequences are LGHNA and YNFKEQ. V dropped 5 bases and J dropped 7; count of bases not matched to a gene: 13. The CDR3 DNA reads TGTGCCAGCAGCGGGAGCGGGAGCTTGATTAGAAATGAGCAGTTCTTC. It yields the protein CASSGSGSLIRNEQFF.

The rearrangement links TRBV6-4 to TRBJ2-2; D may be TRBD1 (6 bases). Germline CDR1 reads MRHNA; CDR2 reads SNTAGT. The V and J ends lost 7 bases and 4 bases respectively, with 13 bases between them. The CDR3 is made up of 14 amino acids. This chain's CDR3 is CASTFRGGTGELFF. CDR3 coding DNA: TGTGCCAGCACCTTCAGAGGGGGCACCGGGGAGCTGTTTTTT.

V usage is TRBV5-1 and J usage is TRBJ2-1; no firm D call. The CDR3 spans 18 residues. V lost 0 bases to trimming and J lost 0 bases, with 16 bases between them. Germline-derived CDR1 and CDR2 are SGHRS and YFSETQ. In DNA form, the CDR3 reads TGCGCCAGCAGCTTGGAGGCGGCGGTACCGAGCTCCTACAATGAGCAGTTCTTC. Its protein is CASSLEAAVPSSYNEQFF.

The rearrangement links TRBV6-1 to TRBJ2-1; 9 bases align to TRBD2. This CDR3 is 14 amino acids long. V lost 1 base, J lost 7 bases, and 2 bases stayed unmatched. Germline CDR1 reads MNHNS; CDR2 reads SASEGT. The CDR3 here is CASSEGGRVNEQFF. DNA for the CDR3: TGTGCCAGCAGTGAAGGCGGGAGGGTAAATGAGCAGTTCTTC.

The V call is TRBV6-4, the J call TRBJ2-1; D is possibly TRBD2 (6 bases). CDR3 length: 19 amino acids. Looked up from germline, CDR1 is MRHNA and CDR2 is SNTAGT. V lost 3 bases, J lost 4 bases, and 25 bases lay in between. The CDR3 loop reads CASSETGTGVAPVYNEQFF. CDR3 sequence (DNA): TGTGCCAGCAGTGAAACCGGGACTGGGGTCGCCCCCGTTTACAATGAGCAGTTCTTC.

V usage is TRBV6-1 and J usage is TRBJ2-2; 7 bases map to TRBD1. The CDR3 sequence is 12 residues long. The V gene's germline CDR1 is MNHNS and CDR2 SASEGT. Losses at the gene ends were 6 bases for V and 8 bases for J; bases not matched to a gene: 3. Here the CDR3 reads CASSEGAGELFF. The CDR3 DNA is TGTGCCAGCAGCGAGGGGGCTGGGGAGCTGTTTTTT.

This chain uses TRBV28 with TRBJ2-6, with 9 bases matching TRBD1. V gave up 6 bases and J gave up 3 bases; unmatched junction bases: 6. The CDR3 spans 16 residues. Germline V gene data show CDR1 as MDHEN and CDR2 as SYDVKM. The CDR3 here is CASSLTGGNGANVLTF. The DNA for the CDR3 is TGTGCCAGCAGCCTCACAGGGGGCAATGGGGCCAACGTCCTGACTTTC.

V gene TRBV6-6 combines with J gene TRBJ2-7; 8 nucleotides line up with TRBD1. Per the germline V gene, CDR1 is MNHNY and CDR2 is SVGAGI (reference sequence). The CDR3 is 16 residues long. The junction had 11 bases not matched to a gene; V was cut back by 2 bases and J by 5 bases. Here the CDR3 reads CASSYVGQGRPHEQYF. The CDR3 DNA reads as TGTGCCAGCAGTTACGTCGGACAGGGTCGGCCTCACGAGCAGTACTTC.

The chain uses TRBV19 and TRBJ2-3; 11 bases agree with TRBD2. This CDR3 spans 14 amino acids. The V and J ends lost 4 bases and 5 bases, in that order; junction bases with no gene match: 2. Germline lookup yields CDR1 LNHDA and CDR2 SQIVND (reference sequence). CDR3 bases: TGTGCCAGTAGTACTAGCGGGGGGTTAGATACGCAGTATTTT. Residues: CASSTSGGLDTQYF.

This chain uses TRBV27 with TRBJ2-7; TRBD1 might be the D (6 bases). This CDR3 contains 13 residues. V was cut by 2 bases and J by 2 bases, with 7 bases left in between. Per the germline V gene, CDR1 is MNHEY and CDR2 is SMNVEV (reference sequence). The CDR3 DNA follows: TGTGCCAGCAGTTTAGAGGGGGCCTACGAGCAGTACTTC. Translation gives CASSLEGAYEQYF.

The chain combines TRBV29-1 with TRBJ2-2; possibly TRBD1 for D (5 bases). This CDR3 has 13 amino acids. CDR1 and CDR2 (germline): SQVTM, ANQGSEA. The V end was cut by 7 bases, the J end by 1 base, with 10 bases between. The CDR3 reads CSARTQNTGELFF. In nucleotides, the CDR3 is TGCAGCGCAAGGACACAGAACACCGGGGAGCTGTTTTTT.

The chain joins TRBV5-4 to TRBJ2-4; D call uncertain. Trimming took 3 bases from V and 0 from J, leaving 13 bases between them. Germline CDR1 reads SGHNT; CDR2 reads YYREEE (reference sequence). The CDR3 is 16 residues long. CDR3 coding DNA: TGTGCCAGCAGCTCGTCAAAACAGACAGCCAAAAACATTCAGTACTTC. It yields the protein CASSSSKQTAKNIQYF.

V and J are TRBV7-9 and TRBJ2-2; 11 bases agree with TRBD2. V lost 1 base to trimming and J lost 1 base; unmatched junction nucleotides: 5. This CDR3 is 18 amino acids long. Germline loops: CDR1 SEHNR, CDR2 FQNEAQ (reference sequence). The CDR3 reads CASSLVLGTSGNTGELFF. The CDR3, as DNA: TGTGCCAGCAGCTTAGTATTGGGGACTAGCGGGAACACCGGGGAGCTGTTTTTT.

The chain recombines TRBV6-1 with TRBJ1-5; D unclear. In germline, CDR1 is MNHNS, CDR2 SASEGT. Deletions cut 6 bases from V and 4 bases from J, with 10 bases between. The CDR3 loop spans 13 amino acids. CDR3 region: CASRHGLNQPQHF. The CDR3, as DNA: TGTGCCAGCAGACACGGGTTGAATCAGCCCCAGCATTTT.

This clone has only a few counts. The DNA of the CDR3 is TGTGCCATCAGACCCATTTATAGGGGGCATGGCTACACCTTC. Amino acid sequence: CAIRPIYRGHGYTF. The chain joins TRBV10-3 to TRBJ1-2; the match to TRBD1 covers 7 bases. V dropped 6 bases and J dropped 6; count of bases not matched to a gene: 10. This CDR3 spans 14 amino acids. In germline, CDR1 is ENHRY, CDR2 SYGVKD.

The V gene is TRBV10-3, the J gene TRBJ2-5, with 7 bases identical to TRBD2. Matching the DNA end better, TRBJ2-7 makes the J call doubtful. The germline CDR1 and CDR2 sequences are ENHRY and SYGVKD. The CDR3 contains 15 residues. CDR3 DNA sequence: TGTGCCATCAAGGAGGCGACTAGCAGCAGCTACGAGCAGTACTTC. Protein: CAIKEATSSSYEQYF.

The chain carries TRBV27 and TRBJ1-4; tentative D call: TRBD1 (5 bases). CDR1 is MNHEY, CDR2 SMNVEV, per germline (reference sequence). The CDR3 spans 14 residues. With 6 bases removed from V and 6 bases from J, the gap between germline ends came to 14 bases. CDR3 protein: CASSPREDYEKLFF. CDR3 sequence (DNA): TGTGCCAGCAGCCCCAGGGAGGATTATGAAAAACTGTTTTTT.

The chain couples TRBV5-6 to TRBJ1-3; D unclear. The CDR3 consists of 15 residues. The germline CDR1 and CDR2 sequences are SGHDT and YYEEEE. The V end was cut by 2 bases, the J end by 3 bases, with 12 bases between. CDR3: CASSFDEGFGNTIYF. The CDR3 DNA reads TGTGCCAGCAGCTTTGACGAGGGCTTTGGAAACACCATATATTTT.

The chain links TRBV5-1 to TRBJ2-1; TRBD2 matches 9 bases. There are 16 residues in the CDR3. V trimming: 4 bases; J trimming: 8 bases; junction bases outside the gene matches: 13. Per germline, CDR1 SGHRS and CDR2 YFSETQ. CDR3 amino acids: CASSPSSGTSSYEQFF. Written as DNA, the CDR3 is TGCGCCAGCAGCCCCTCCTCCGGGACTAGCTCTTATGAGCAGTTCTTC.

This sequence joins TRBV29-1 and TRBJ2-3; a possible D gene is TRBD1 (6 bases). CDR3 length: 13 residues. Germline V lookup: CDR1 SQVTM, CDR2 ANQGSEA. V was clipped by 4 bases and J by 3 bases, with 11 bases between them. The CDR3 reads CSVGNRVTDTQYF. The DNA for the CDR3 is TGCAGCGTTGGAAACAGGGTGACAGATACGCAGTATTTT.

The chain joins TRBV18 to TRBJ2-7, with TRBD1 matching 12 bases. Germline CDR1 reads KGHSH; CDR2 reads LQKENI. CDR3 length: 14 residues. Losses at the gene ends were 5 bases for V and 4 bases for J; bases not matched to a gene: 3. CDR3 bases: TGTGCCAGCTCATTGGGACAGGGGGCTTACGAGCAGTACTTC. As protein: CASSLGQGAYEQYF.

This chain uses TRBV5-4 with TRBJ2-5, with 9 nucleotides matching TRBD2. J gave up 3 bases and V 3 bases, and 9 bases lay outside the gene matches. This CDR3 spans 16 amino acids. CDR1 SGHNT and CDR2 YYREEE come from the germline V gene (reference sequence). The CDR3 loop reads CASSSPSGAGEETQYF. In DNA form, the CDR3 reads TGTGCCAGCAGCTCCCCTAGCGGGGCCGGTGAAGAGACCCAGTACTTC.

This chain links TRBV19 with TRBJ1-1; D remains ambiguous. The V end lost 1 base, the J end lost 5 bases, and 5 bases lay between the germline ends. Looked up from germline, CDR1 is LNHDA and CDR2 is SQIVND (reference sequence). The CDR3 spans 12 residues. CDR3 in amino acids: CASSIGETEAFF. The CDR3 DNA reads TGTGCCAGTAGTATAGGCGAGACTGAAGCTTTCTTT.